This T cell receptor beta chain was captured in a study of chemoradiotherapy in HPV16-positive cancers (dated by TCRdb to the early 2020s). Concerning the study at large: Using functional T-cell assays on cells from two HPV16-positive patients, the researchers defined candidate HPV-specific T-cell clones and common TCR motifs. Whether T-cell immunity against the HPV oncoproteins E6 and E7 changes during chemoradiotherapy and whether survival is affected by this immunity were examined in the study. TCR repertoires from over 80 patients with HPV-related cancers were then used to track the candidate HPV-specific TCRs and motifs. Overall study outcomes, separate from this receptor: In HPV16-positive patients, expansion of HPV-responsive T cells during chemoradiotherapy was found to be associated with improved recurrence-free survival. Expansion of candidate HPV-specific clones and E7-related TCR motifs was observed in the tumor microenvironment during treatment, whereas no such expansion was observed for non-HPV-specific T cells. The functional definition of HPV-specific T cells was derived from only two HPV16-positive patients, and the survival association was reported for HPV16-positive patients.

Turning to this clone: Its antigen is unknown. Base qualities are not provided; no much larger clone lies one nucleotide away.

Repertoires were sampled multiple times during chemoradiotherapy, which allowed clonal expansion in the tumor microenvironment to be followed. CDR1 is given as SGHAT and CDR2 as FQDESV, both from the germline V gene (reference sequence). CDR3 length: 12 amino acids, cysteine to phenylalanine. Solely the CDR3 DNA is kept, with 36 bases framed from the first base. Trimming removed 2 bases from V and 4 bases from J, leaving 5 bases between the germline ends. The library was obtained by the immunoSEQ multiplex PCR assay. In its TCRdb copy, this immuneACCESS table keeps in-frame sequences only and misses some clones. Where compared with another copy, unresolved V genes explain less than half of these, and the others have no known cause. This sample has approximately 12,000 clones in its table, and roughly 89% of those were observed once. The ten largest clones represent 2.7% of the sample.

Sampling was performed from a patient who underwent chemoradiotherapy. The chain employs TRBV11-1 and TRBJ2-5, with no reliable assignment of the D segment. The receptor was isolated from a human donor with HPV-associated anogenital cancer. CDR3 protein: CASSLLGETQYF. The sequenced DNA is TGTGCCAGCAGCTTACTAGGAGAGACCCAGTACTTC.